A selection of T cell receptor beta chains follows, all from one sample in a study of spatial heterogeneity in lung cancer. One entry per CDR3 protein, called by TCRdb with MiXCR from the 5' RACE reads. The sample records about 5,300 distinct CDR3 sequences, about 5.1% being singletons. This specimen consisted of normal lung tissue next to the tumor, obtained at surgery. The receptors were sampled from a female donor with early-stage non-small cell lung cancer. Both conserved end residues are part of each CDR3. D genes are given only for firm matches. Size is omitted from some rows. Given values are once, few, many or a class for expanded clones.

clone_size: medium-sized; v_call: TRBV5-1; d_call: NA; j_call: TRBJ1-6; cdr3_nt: TGCGCCAGCAGCTTGGATGGGGCGAATTCACCCCTCCACTTT; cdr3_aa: CASSLDGANSPLHF
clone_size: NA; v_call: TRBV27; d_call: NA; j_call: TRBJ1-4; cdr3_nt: TGTGCCAGCAGTTTTGGCGGAAGTTGGACCGAAAAACTGTTTTTT; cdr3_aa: CASSFGGSWTEKLFF
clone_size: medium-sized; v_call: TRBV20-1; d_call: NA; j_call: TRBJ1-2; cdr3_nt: TGCAGTGCTAGAGACCCCAGAACCTACTATGGCTACACCTTC; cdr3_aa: CSARDPRTYYGYTF
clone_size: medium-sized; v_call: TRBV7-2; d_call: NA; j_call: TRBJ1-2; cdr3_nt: TGTGCCAGCAGCCAGGGACGGCCGAACTATGGCTACACCTTC; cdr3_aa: CASSQGRPNYGYTF
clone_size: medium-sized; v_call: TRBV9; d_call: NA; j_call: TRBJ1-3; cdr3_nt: TGTGCCAGCAGCGATCGAACAACAGGGCGAGGAAACACCATATATTTT; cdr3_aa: CASSDRTTGRGNTIYF
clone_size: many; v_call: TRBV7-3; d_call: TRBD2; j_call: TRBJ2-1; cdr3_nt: TGTGCCAGCAGCGGGAGCGGGAGGTTGGGTGAGCAGTTCTTC; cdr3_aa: CASSGSGRLGEQFF
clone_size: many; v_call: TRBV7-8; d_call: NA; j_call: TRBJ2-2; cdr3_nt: TGTGCCAGCAGCTCATCCGCCGGGGAGCTGTTTTTT; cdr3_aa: CASSSSAGELFF
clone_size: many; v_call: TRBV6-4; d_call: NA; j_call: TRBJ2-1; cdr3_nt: TGTGCCAGCAGTGACAAAGCGGTCCGTCAGTTCTTC; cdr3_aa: CASSDKAVRQFF
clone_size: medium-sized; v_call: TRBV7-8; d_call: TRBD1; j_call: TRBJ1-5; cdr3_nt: TGTGCCAGCAGCAAAGGGACAGGGGATCAGCCCCAGCATTTT; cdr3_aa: CASSKGTGDQPQHF
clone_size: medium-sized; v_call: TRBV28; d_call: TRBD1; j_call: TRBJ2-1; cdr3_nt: TGTGCCAGCAGAAGGGACAGGGTCCACAATGAGCAGTTCTTC; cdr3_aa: CASRRDRVHNEQFF
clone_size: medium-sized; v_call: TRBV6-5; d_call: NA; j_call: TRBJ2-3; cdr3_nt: TGTGCCAGCAGTTACGTGGGAGAGGGCACAGATACGCAGTATTTT; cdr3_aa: CASSYVGEGTDTQYF
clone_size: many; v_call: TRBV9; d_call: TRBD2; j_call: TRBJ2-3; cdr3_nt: TGTGCCAGCAGCGCGGGGACTAGCGGGAGTGAAGATACGCAGTATTTT; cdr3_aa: CASSAGTSGSEDTQYF
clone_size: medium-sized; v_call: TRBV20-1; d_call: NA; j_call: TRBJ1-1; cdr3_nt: TGCAGTGTCCCGGGCACTGAAGCTTTCTTT; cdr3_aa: CSVPGTEAFF
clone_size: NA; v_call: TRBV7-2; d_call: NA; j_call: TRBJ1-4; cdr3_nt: TGTGCCAGCAGCGCCAGAGGAAATGAAAAACTGTTTTTT; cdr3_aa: CASSARGNEKLFF
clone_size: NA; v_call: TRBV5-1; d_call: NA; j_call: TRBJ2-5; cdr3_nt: TGCGCCAGCAGCTTGGCCTTCGGGGGGACCCAGTACTTC; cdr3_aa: CASSLAFGGTQYF
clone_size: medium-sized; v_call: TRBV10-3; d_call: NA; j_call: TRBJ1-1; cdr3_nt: TGTGCCATCAGTAAGGGGAACACTGAAGCTTTCTTT; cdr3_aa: CAISKGNTEAFF
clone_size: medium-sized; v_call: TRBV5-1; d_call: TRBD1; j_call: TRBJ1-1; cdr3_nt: TGCGCCAGCACCGGCAGGGGGCTTTCTGAAGCTTTCTTT; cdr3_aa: CASTGRGLSEAFF